This note documents a single TCR beta chain sequence. Its antigen is currently unknown. The source of the sample is a study of early T cells in non-severe SARS-CoV-2 infection. At the level of the study: Unsorted whole blood bulk RNA was sequenced, with unpaired chains.

Study observations and caveats: Matching with VDJdb favored anti-spike CD8 responses (missing private and CD4 specificities).

The CDR3 has 16 amino acids. CDR1 is DFQATT, CDR2 SNEGSKA, per germline (reference sequence). Trimming shortened V by 0 bases and J by 0 bases, and 13 bases separated the two germline ends. Individual cDNA molecules were tagged with unique molecular identifiers. Using its own MiXCR run on the 5' RACE reads, TCRdb lists one record per CDR3 protein. The repertoire has about 41,000 distinct CDR3 sequences, roughly a tenth of them found once; the top ten carry roughly 10%. The rearrangement joins TRBV20-1 to TRBJ2-3, with a possible D match to TRBD2 (5 bases). The origin of this receptor is an adult who was a healthcare worker with PCR-confirmed SARS-CoV-2 infection or an uninfected control (not recorded which). Material: whole blood. The CDR3 DNA is TGCAGTGCTAGAGACCCCCTTGGCGGGAGCACAGATACGCAGTATTTT. Its protein is CSARDPLGGSTDTQYF.